Listed below are T cell receptor beta chains from one sample, sequenced in a study of glioma-infiltrating T cells after dendritic cell vaccination. Here immunoSEQ multiplex PCR was the method, and the copy in TCRdb shows in-frame clones only, minus some. In the table there are under 100,000 clones, approximately 90% of which are singletons. The input for sequencing was blood, taken before dendritic cell vaccination. These receptors originate from a human donor with glioblastoma. The CDR3 runs from the conserved cysteine through the conserved F or W. D genes are given only for firm matches. Some rows mark clone size as missing; the rest say once, few, many or name a class of expanded clone.

TRBV30	TRBD1	.	TRBJ2-1	CAWRKTGALTNEQFF	TGTGCCTGGAGAAAAACAGGGGCTTTAACGAATGAGCAGTTCTTC
TRBV7-3	TRBD2	.	TRBJ2-2	CASSLGGIPNTGELFF	TGTGCCAGCAGCTTGGGGGGGATCCCGAACACCGGGGAGCTGTTTTTT
TRBV5-1	TRBD2	.	TRBJ2-7	CASSTAASGGSYEQYF	TGCGCCAGCAGCACCGCAGCTAGCGGGGGTTCCTACGAGCAGTACTTC
TRBV4-1	.	.	TRBJ2-1	CASSRSSGNEQFF	TGCGCCAGCAGCCGATCCTCGGGCAATGAGCAGTTCTTC
TRBV18	TRBD1	few	TRBJ1-2	CASSPPTGGINYGYTF	TGTGCCAGCTCACCACCAACAGGGGGCATTAACTATGGCTACACCTTC
TRBV4-1	TRBD2	.	TRBJ2-2	CASSQDVSGSGVSTGELFF	TGCGCCAGCAGCCAAGATGTAAGCGGGAGTGGAGTCAGCACCGGGGAGCTGTTTTTT
TRBV5-1	TRBD2	.	TRBJ2-4	CASSLGPAGGQNIQYF	TGCGCCAGCAGCTTGGGACCAGCGGGAGGCCAAAACATTCAGTACTTC
TRBV5-4	TRBD1	.	TRBJ1-2	CASSWTGTFGYTF	TGTGCCAGCAGCTGGACAGGGACTTTTGGCTACACCTTC
TRBV29-1	TRBD1	.	TRBJ2-1	CSVQTGVNEQFF	TGCAGCGTTCAGACAGGGGTCAATGAGCAGTTCTTC
TRBV4-1	TRBD2	.	TRBJ2-1	CASSMTSGIYNEQFF	TGCGCCAGCAGCATGACTAGCGGGATTTACAATGAGCAGTTCTTC
TRBV11-2	TRBD1	.	TRBJ1-3	CASSFRLGTGTGNTIYF	TGTGCCAGCAGCTTCCGGTTAGGGACAGGGACTGGAAACACCATATATTTT
TRBV29-1	TRBD1	.	TRBJ1-1	CSVTGGTEAFF	TGCAGCGTGACAGGGGGCACTGAAGCTTTCTTT
TRBV14	TRBD2	.	TRBJ2-1	CASDLKPASSGRGEQFF	TGTGCCAGCGACCTGAAGCCGGCTTCTAGCGGGAGGGGGGAGCAGTTCTTC
TRBV5-4	TRBD2	.	TRBJ2-3	CASSLAGGDTDTQYF	TGTGCCAGCAGCCTAGCGGGGGGGGACACAGATACGCAGTATTTT
TRBV7-2	TRBD2	.	TRBJ2-7	CASSPDFLAGSYEQYF	TGTGCCAGCAGCCCCGACTTTCTAGCGGGCTCCTACGAGCAGTACTTC
TRBV9	TRBD1	.	TRBJ2-7	CASSIGQGDEQYF	TGTGCCAGCAGCATTGGACAGGGGGACGAGCAGTACTTC
TRBV19	.	.	TRBJ2-3	CASSPGGAEGRDTQYF	TGTGCCAGTAGCCCGGGTGGGGCGGAGGGGAGGGATACGCAGTATTTT
TRBV30	.	.	TRBJ2-1	CAWSVGSLGKNEQFF	TGTGCCTGGAGTGTGGGCAGCCTTGGTAAAAATGAGCAGTTCTTC
TRBV27	TRBD2	.	TRBJ2-7	CASSPSLAGGQGEQYF	TGTGCCAGCAGTCCCTCCCTAGCGGGAGGCCAAGGTGAGCAGTACTTC
TRBV2	.	few	TRBJ1-5	CASTAEVSQPQHF	TGTGCCAGCACGGCGGAGGTTAGTCAGCCCCAGCATTTT
TRBV6-1	.	.	TRBJ1-2	CASSFEQATLYGYTF	TGTGCCAGCAGTTTTGAACAGGCAACACTTTATGGCTACACCTTC
TRBV5-1	TRBD1	.	TRBJ2-7	CASSPGDSSYEQYF	TGCGCCAGCAGCCCCGGGGACAGCTCCTACGAGCAGTACTTC
TRBV6-1	.	.	TRBJ2-5	CASSEQGRETQYF	TGTGCCAGCAGTGAACAGGGTAGAGAGACCCAGTACTTC
TRBV11-2	TRBD2	.	TRBJ2-7	CASSLGGGRGILYEQYF	TGTGCCAGCAGCTTAGGGGGAGGGAGGGGAATTCTCTACGAGCAGTACTTC
TRBV9	TRBD2	.	TRBJ2-3	CASSVGRGGRDTQYF	TGTGCCAGCAGCGTAGGGCGGGGGGGCCGAGATACGCAGTATTTT
TRBV7-9	.	.	TRBJ1-2	CASSLQQGYGYTF	TGTGCCAGCAGCTTGCAGCAGGGGTATGGCTACACCTTC
TRBV19	TRBD2	.	TRBJ2-7	CASSRGLAEPYEQYF	TGTGCCAGTAGTCGGGGACTAGCGGAACCCTACGAGCAGTACTTC
TRBV2	TRBD2	.	TRBJ2-5	CASSVASGNKETQYF	TGTGCCAGCAGTGTCGCTAGCGGGAACAAAGAGACCCAGTACTTC
TRBV10-3	TRBD2	.	TRBJ2-1	CATRGGPSYNEQFF	TGTGCCACCCGGGGGGGGCCCTCCTACAATGAGCAGTTCTTC
TRBV13	TRBD2	once	TRBJ2-6	CASSSGLAGDSGANVLTF	TGTGCCAGCAGCTCTGGACTAGCGGGCGACTCTGGGGCCAACGTCCTGACTTTC
TRBV6-5	TRBD1	once	TRBJ1-2	CASSYPGTGEYGYTF	TGTGCCAGCAGTTATCCCGGGACAGGGGAGTATGGCTACACCTTC
TRBV2	.	.	TRBJ2-3	CASTRTRDTQYF	TGTGCCAGCACCAGAACTAGAGATACGCAGTATTTT
TRBV6-6	.	.	TRBJ1-2	CASSYEGSGYGYTF	TGTGCCAGCAGTTACGAGGGTTCAGGCTATGGCTACACCTTC
TRBV5-6	TRBD1	.	TRBJ1-1	CASSGTENTEAFF	TGTGCCAGCAGCGGGACAGAGAACACTGAAGCTTTCTTT
TRBV9	TRBD2	.	TRBJ2-7	CASSPSFGGGEQYF	TGTGCCAGCAGCCCAAGTTTTGGGGGGGGTGAGCAGTACTTC
TRBV2	.	.	TRBJ1-2	CAVTASTVYGYTF	TGTGCCGTTACAGCATCAACGGTCTATGGCTACACCTTC
TRBV30	.	.	TRBJ1-4	CACKQGMDEKLFF	TGTGCCTGCAAACAGGGTATGGATGAAAAACTGTTTTTT
TRBV18	.	.	TRBJ2-7	CASSESPGSTYEQYF	TGTGCCAGCTCAGAGAGCCCCGGTAGTACCTACGAGCAGTACTTC
TRBV19	TRBD1	.	TRBJ1-5	CASKTNRGGQPQHF	TGTGCCAGTAAAACTAACAGGGGAGGTCAGCCCCAGCATTTT
TRBV5-4	TRBD2	.	TRBJ2-1	CASSISGGAYNEQFF	TGTGCCAGCAGCATAAGCGGGGGGGCCTACAATGAGCAGTTCTTC
TRBV4-1	.	.	TRBJ2-5	CASSLGSGPRGETQYF	TGCGCCAGCAGCCTTGGGTCAGGGCCCAGGGGAGAGACCCAGTACTTC
TRBV7-9	TRBD1	.	TRBJ1-1	CASSYDRAGAFF	TGTGCCAGCAGCTATGACAGGGCTGGAGCTTTCTTT
TRBV4-1	.	.	TRBJ1-2	CASSQEAAGGRNYGYTF	TGCGCCAGCAGCCAAGAGGCCGCGGGGGGACGGAACTATGGCTACACCTTC
TRBV27	TRBD1	.	TRBJ2-2	CASSLGGTANTGELFF	TGTGCCAGCAGTCTGGGTGGGACAGCTAACACCGGGGAGCTGTTTTTT
TRBV7-9	.	.	TRBJ2-5	CASSLAFAVGSQETQYF	TGTGCCAGCAGCTTAGCGTTCGCGGTCGGGTCCCAAGAGACCCAGTACTTC
TRBV30	.	.	TRBJ2-1	CAWSAVRVNEQFF	TGTGCCTGGAGTGCGGTCAGGGTCAATGAGCAGTTCTTC
TRBV30	TRBD1	.	TRBJ1-4	CAWSQNRGVEKLFF	TGTGCCTGGAGCCAAAACAGGGGGGTCGAAAAACTGTTTTTT
TRBV28	.	.	TRBJ1-6	CASRTYREGNSPLHF	TGTGCCAGCAGGACTTACAGGGAAGGGAATTCACCCCTCCACTTT
TRBV18	TRBD1	.	TRBJ1-1	CASSPRRTGGGSLEAFF	TGTGCCAGCTCACCAAGAAGGACAGGGGGAGGTAGTCTTGAAGCTTTCTTT
TRBV5-1	TRBD2	.	TRBJ2-3	CASSLPGLAGGDTQYF	TGCGCCAGCAGCTTGCCGGGACTAGCGGGAGGAGATACGCAGTATTTT
TRBV5-3	TRBD1	.	TRBJ1-1	CARSARYVQGWRRTEAFF	TGTGCCAGAAGCGCAAGGTACGTACAGGGGTGGCGGAGGACTGAAGCTTTCTTT
TRBV2	.	.	TRBJ2-3	CASSEQGGLTDTQYF	TGTGCCAGCAGTGAACAGGGAGGCCTCACAGATACGCAGTATTTT
TRBV5-1	.	.	TRBJ2-3	CASRRGDVLVAGTDTQYF	TGCGCCAGCAGGCGGGGCGACGTACTAGTTGCGGGCACAGATACGCAGTATTTT
TRBV14	TRBD1	once	TRBJ2-6	CASSQIGTGSGANVLTF	TGTGCCAGCAGCCAAATCGGGACAGGGTCTGGGGCCAACGTCCTGACTTTC
TRBV15	TRBD2	few	TRBJ2-1	CATSRSASGSHNEQFF	TGTGCCACCAGCCGCTCAGCTAGCGGGAGCCACAATGAGCAGTTCTTC
TRBV27	.	.	TRBJ1-1	CASSLEGSSPYTEAFF	TGTGCCAGCAGTTTGGAGGGGTCATCCCCCTACACTGAAGCTTTCTTT
TRBV5-1	TRBD1	.	TRBJ2-5	CASSPGQGEAETQYF	TGCGCCAGCAGCCCCGGACAGGGGGAAGCAGAGACCCAGTACTTC
TRBV5-1	TRBD1	.	TRBJ1-4	CASSFGQESGKLFF	TGCGCCAGCAGCTTCGGACAGGAAAGTGGAAAACTGTTTTTT
TRBV11-3	.	few	TRBJ1-1	CASSLVAFGVDTEAFF	TGTGCCAGCAGCTTAGTTGCTTTCGGGGTTGATACTGAAGCTTTCTTT